This note documents a single T cell receptor (beta chain) sequence. This entry comes from a study of blood T cell repertoires in COVID-19. Produced via immunoSEQ multiplex PCR; TCRdb's table is partial and in-frame only. The sample yields under 300,000 clones, roughly 85% seen once. Germline CDR1 SGHVS, CDR2 FNYEAQ. The CDR3 spans 16 residues. Trimming removed 1 base from V and 0 bases from J, with 12 bases in between. The chain carries TRBV7-6 and TRBJ1-2; a possible D gene is TRBD1 (5 bases). Sequenced: peripheral blood. The clonotype originates from a woman aged 18-35 years with acute or convalescent COVID-19. The DNA for the CDR3 is TGTGCCAGCAGCTTAGGGGATGGGGGGACTAACTATGGCTACACCTTC. This sequence encodes CASSLGDGGTNYGYTF.